This T cell receptor (beta chain) was documented in a study of T cells in localized non-small cell lung cancer (TCRdb year 2020). For the study in its entirety: T cell repertoires of approximately 250 early-stage NSCLC patients were analyzed, with tumors being compared against uninvolved tumor-adjacent lungs. The cohort was made up of hundreds of treatment-naive NSCLC patients whose localized lung tumors had been resected. The mean age of the NSCLC patients was just over 65 years, with approximately 130 men and 107 women. What the authors observed across the whole study: Uninvolved tumor-adjacent lung showed the highest T cell clonality, higher than tumor, which suggests more focused antigenic responses in the adjacent lung. Since the design was exploratory, TCR variables were selected using unadjusted p-values with no false-discovery rate correction. Of the top 100 tumor clones, a median of 57 were detected in paired uninvolved adjacent lung; under 35 were also among that lung's top 100. Longer overall survival was associated with higher T cell density in blood, whereas shorter survival was associated with higher clonality in adjacent lung. Because multi-region tumor sequencing was not done, intratumor heterogeneity could not be ruled out.

V is cut by 0 bases and J by 2 bases, and the space between the germline ends is 6 bases. The CDR3 contains 15 residues, cysteine and phenylalanine counted. Of all the DNA, just the CDR3 is kept, 45 bases in frame from base 1. The germline V gene gives CDR1 as SGHRS and CDR2 as YFSETQ. At diagnosis, tumor, uninvolved tumor-adjacent lung and peripheral blood were collected and then preserved as a mix of FFPE and fresh-frozen material. Blood samples were analyzed as peripheral blood mononuclear cells for TCR repertoire profiling. The immunoSEQ Assay was used to sequence TCR beta CDR3 regions from DNA. The authors processed their data as follows. To compute T cell density, TCR beta template counts were normalized to usable DNA, which was estimated by amplifying housekeeping genes. Richness was estimated with the preseqR package, extrapolating to 400,000 templates for PBMC samples and 120,000 templates for tissue samples. Clonality was calculated as one minus Pielou's evenness. Tissue-enriched TCRs were identified through differential abundance testing performed on productive amino-acid clonotypes, with a minimum total count of 5 and an alpha of 0.1. The Jaccard Index and the Morisita Overlap Index were used to quantify repertoire overlap between compartments. TCR beta CDR3s were clustered by GLIPH together with public tetramer-defined viral CDR3s, and at least three viral sequences plus V-gene enrichment were required for viral motifs. As stored in TCRdb, this immuneACCESS dataset retains in-frame rearrangements with V and J assigned. A fraction of the clones does not appear; measured against another copy, unresolved V genes explain less than half of the discrepancy, and the remainder lacks a known reason. The V and J calls and the clone size are those of that table, but D and trimming were determined from the DNA. This sample comprises around 64,000 clones, roughly 79% of them detected only once. The top ten constitute roughly 4.8% of the sample.

About this clone: What this receptor recognizes is not known. It has no much larger one-base neighbor in the sample; base qualities were not kept.

This sequence uses TRBV5-1 and TRBJ2-6; the D gene assignment is ambiguous. The source is a man aged 35 to 70 with stage II lung adenocarcinoma. The input for sequencing was PBMCs, taken before any cancer treatment. The CDR3 region: CASSLEGAGANVLTF. The nucleotide sequence reads TGCGCCAGCAGCTTGGAGGGTGCTGGGGCCAACGTCCTGACTTTC. With the rest looked up from the reference TRBV5-1 and TRBJ2-6 genes rather than sequenced, the full variable domain is KAGVTQTPRYLIKTRGQQVTLSCSPISGHRSVSWYQQTPGQGLQFLFEYFSETQRNKGNFPGRFSGRQFSNSRSEMNVSTLELGDSALYLCASSLEGAGANVLTFGAGSRLTVL.